The clone carrying this T cell receptor beta chain was seen more than once but under ten times. V was cut by 4 bases and J by 4 bases, with 14 bases left in between. This CDR3 comprises 15 residues. Germline CDR1 SGHNT, CDR2 YYREEE (reference sequence). This sample was taken from a study of blood T cell repertoires in COVID-19. Study summary: Sites across the United States, Italy and Spain contributed samples from acute and convalescent COVID-19. Sources were T cells, B-cell-depleted T cells, or PBMCs; the material itself was cDNA or gDNA.

Per the authors' pipeline: Using reference gene primer amplification, nucleated cell counts were estimated. Method: immunoSEQ multiplex PCR; TCRdb's copy keeps in-frame clones and lacks some. That table is the source of V, J and clone size, and D and trimming were worked out from the DNA. The sample lists over 150,000 clones, over 80% occurring once. Sequencing input: peripheral blood. The receptor was isolated from a woman older than 75 with active or convalescent COVID-19. This chain links TRBV5-4 with TRBJ2-2, with D perhaps matching TRBD2 (6 bases). The CDR3 reads CASSPPGGSTGELFF. The DNA for the CDR3 is TGTGCCAGCAGCCCCCCCGGGGGAAGCACCGGGGAGCTGTTTTTT.